A selection of T cell receptor beta chains follows, all from one sample in a study of yellow fever vaccine responses in identical twins. One entry per CDR3 protein results from TCRdb running MiXCR on the RT-PCR reads. Of tens of thousands of distinct CDR3 sequences in the sample, about 63% were seen once. Source: T cells from blood (PBMCs), unsorted or a sorted subset (not recorded which), taken before or after yellow fever vaccination (not recorded which). The receptor source for this set is a woman aged 18-30 years who received the yellow fever vaccine. Each CDR3 is given with its conserved first and last residue. A D gene is named only where the DNA matches it firmly. The size entry is marked missing in some rows and otherwise reads once, few, many or a size class.

size	D	J	V	DNA	CDR3
few	NA	TRBJ2-1	TRBV5-5	TGTGCCAGCAGCTTAGTGTTAATAGGTTCCTCCTACAATGAGCAGTTCTTC	CASSLVLIGSSYNEQFF
NA	NA	TRBJ1-2	TRBV12-3/TRBV12-4	TGTGCCAGCAGTTTCGGGGGAGACTATGGCTACACCTTC	CASSFGGDYGYTF
NA	NA	TRBJ1-2	TRBV6-5	TGTGCCAGCAGTTACGCGCAGGGTCTGTACTATGGCTACACCTTC	CASSYAQGLYYGYTF
NA	NA	TRBJ2-7	TRBV18	TGTGCCAGCTCACCACCATCCACCTACGAGCAGTACTTC	CASSPPSTYEQYF
NA	TRBD1	TRBJ2-5	TRBV29-1	TGCAGCGTTGGGTCGGGACAGCAAGAGACCCAGTACTTC	CSVGSGQQETQYF
NA	NA	TRBJ1-1	TRBV19	TGTGCCAGTGGGTGGACAGTGAAGTACACTGAAGCTTTCTTT	CASGWTVKYTEAFF
NA	NA	TRBJ1-2	TRBV15	TGTGCCACCAGTCTGGACAGCGGACCAAATGGCTACACCTTC	CATSLDSGPNGYTF
NA	NA	TRBJ2-2	TRBV12-3/TRBV12-4	TGTGCCAGCAGTTTTCGGACAAACACCGGGGAGCTGTTTTTT	CASSFRTNTGELFF
few	NA	TRBJ2-6	TRBV5-5	TGTGCCAGCATGCCCATGGGGGCCAACGTCCTGACTTTC	CASMPMGANVLTF
NA	TRBD1	TRBJ1-2	TRBV10-3	TGTGCCATCAATACTCCAGGGGGCGTTGGCTACACCTTC	CAINTPGGVGYTF
once	TRBD1	TRBJ2-2	TRBV18	TGTGCCAGCTCACCCTCCGGGACAGGGACCACCGGGGAGCTGTTTTTT	CASSPSGTGTTGELFF
NA	NA	TRBJ1-1	TRBV10-3	TGTGCCATCAGCTCCAGAAGCTCAGGGACGGGAGAAGCTTTCTTT	CAISSRSSGTGEAFF
NA	NA	TRBJ2-1	TRBV2	TGTGCCAGCAGGGGGGGTTACGATGAGCAGTTCTTC	CASRGGYDEQFF
NA	NA	TRBJ2-2	TRBV12-3/TRBV12-4	TGTGCCAGCAGTGCCCAGAACACCGGGGAGCTGTTTTTT	CASSAQNTGELFF
NA	TRBD2	TRBJ2-1	TRBV9	TGTGCCAGCAGCATCCGACTAGCGGGGGGGAATGAGCAGTTCTTC	CASSIRLAGGNEQFF
NA	NA	TRBJ1-1	TRBV11-2	TGTGCCAGCAGCTTAGGGCAAAACACTGAAGCTTTCTTT	CASSLGQNTEAFF
few	TRBD1	TRBJ1-5	TRBV18	TGTGCCAGCTCACCACCCCGGACAGGGACAAGCAATCAGCCCCAGCATTTT	CASSPPRTGTSNQPQHF
NA	TRBD2	TRBJ2-1	TRBV7-3	TGTGCCAGCAGCTTAAGCGGGAGGGCCTACAATGAGCAGTTCTTC	CASSLSGRAYNEQFF
few	NA	TRBJ2-2	TRBV29-1	TGCAGCGTCCTAGTACTGGACACCGGGGAGCTGTTTTTT	CSVLVLDTGELFF
NA	NA	TRBJ1-6	TRBV20-1	TGCAGTGCTGCTTCTAGCTCCTATAATTCACCCCTCCACTTT	CSAASSSYNSPLHF
once	NA	TRBJ1-2	TRBV5-6	TGTGCCAGCAGCCCACGGATGGGCCCAGGGCGAGATGGCTACACCTTC	CASSPRMGPGRDGYTF
few	NA	TRBJ2-3	TRBV28	TGTGCCGCGGAGGGCACAGATACGCAGTATTTT	CAAEGTDTQYF
NA	TRBD1	TRBJ2-1	TRBV9	TGTGCCAGCAGCCCGAGCCCCGGGACAGGGAGTCGCAATGAGCAGTTCTTC	CASSPSPGTGSRNEQFF
few	NA	TRBJ1-1	TRBV19	TGTGCCAGTAGGATCGGCACTGAAGCTTTCTTT	CASRIGTEAFF
NA	TRBD2	TRBJ2-5	TRBV10-3	TGTGCCACAGCGGGACTAGACAGGAACCAAGAGACCCAGTACTTC	CATAGLDRNQETQYF
few	NA	TRBJ1-1	TRBV12-3/TRBV12-4	TGTGCCAGCAGTTTGGTGGGTTCCGGCACTGAAGCTTTCTTT	CASSLVGSGTEAFF
few	NA	TRBJ2-5	TRBV7-9	TGTGCCAGCAGCGCCCTCCGGGGACGGGAGACCCAGTACTTC	CASSALRGRETQYF
few	NA	TRBJ2-7	TRBV15	TGTGCCACCAGCAGAGATATGGACGAGCAGTACTTC	CATSRDMDEQYF
NA	NA	TRBJ1-2	TRBV28	TGTGCCAGCAGTTTATCGACCTATGGCTACACCTTC	CASSLSTYGYTF
NA	NA	TRBJ2-1	TRBV7-2	TGTGCCAGCAGCCAGACGCTTTACAATGAGCAGTTCTTC	CASSQTLYNEQFF
NA	NA	TRBJ1-5	TRBV7-9	TGTGCCAGCAGCTTAGTGTCCAGGGGAAACAATCAGCCCCAGCATTTT	CASSLVSRGNNQPQHF
NA	NA	TRBJ2-1	TRBV28	TGTGCCAGCAGTTTAGCCTGGGTCGGCGGGAATGAGCAGTTCTTC	CASSLAWVGGNEQFF
NA	NA	TRBJ2-1	TRBV13	TGTGCCAGCAGCCCACGCGAAAATGAGCAGTTCTTC	CASSPRENEQFF
NA	NA	TRBJ1-1	TRBV7-9	TGTGCCAGCAGCCATTCGGACTTCACTGAAGCTTTCTTT	CASSHSDFTEAFF
NA	NA	TRBJ2-3	TRBV5-6	TGTGCCAGCAGCTTCCCGGATCCCCCGACAGATACGCAGTATTTT	CASSFPDPPTDTQYF
NA	NA	TRBJ2-1	TRBV11-3	TGTGCCAGCAGCTTAAGATACAATGAGCAGTTCTTC	CASSLRYNEQFF
few	NA	TRBJ2-2	TRBV10-3	TGTGCCATCAGTGACTATCTCGCGAACACCGGGGAGCTGTTTTTT	CAISDYLANTGELFF
NA	TRBD2	TRBJ2-1	TRBV2	TGTGCCAGCCCGGGGGTAGCGGGGGAGCAGTTCTTC	CASPGVAGEQFF
NA	NA	TRBJ2-3	TRBV3-1	TGTGCCAGCAGCCCCTCCGGTGCCTCTAGCACAGATACGCAGTATTTT	CASSPSGASSTDTQYF
few	NA	TRBJ1-1	TRBV4-1	TGCGCCAGCAGCCGGCAGGTGAAGAACACTGAAGCTTTCTTT	CASSRQVKNTEAFF
NA	NA	TRBJ2-5	TRBV29-1	TGCAGCGTTGACGCTCAAGAGACCCAGTACTTC	CSVDAQETQYF
NA	TRBD2	TRBJ2-5	TRBV29-1	TGCAGGGGGAGGGAGGAAAGGGGAGAGACCCAGTACTTC	CRGREERGETQYF
NA	NA	TRBJ2-3	TRBV28	TGTGCCAGCAGTCCACAAACTAGCACAGATACGCAGTATTTT	CASSPQTSTDTQYF
NA	TRBD1	TRBJ1-4	TRBV20-1	TGCAGTGCTGACAGGGGAGGGAACGAAAAACTGTTTTTT	CSADRGGNEKLFF
few	NA	TRBJ2-1	TRBV15	TGTGCCACCAGCAGAGTCCGGGACGGCGGCAATGAGCAGTTCTTC	CATSRVRDGGNEQFF
NA	TRBD2	TRBJ2-1	TRBV4-3	TGCGCCAGCAGCCAAGTTCTAGCGGGAGGACCAAGACCATACAATGAGCAGTTCTTC	CASSQVLAGGPRPYNEQFF
NA	NA	TRBJ1-2	TRBV6-1	TGTGCCAGCAGCCCACAGGGAGGGTCCGATGGCTACACCTTC	CASSPQGGSDGYTF
few	NA	TRBJ2-2	TRBV5-4	TGTGCCAGCAGCTTGGTTTCGGCACCCGGGGAGCTGTTTTTT	CASSLVSAPGELFF
once	NA	TRBJ2-6	TRBV2	TGTGCCAGCAGTGAACAGGGGGGCTCTGGGGCCAACGTCCTGACTTTC	CASSEQGGSGANVLTF
NA	NA	TRBJ2-7	TRBV12-3/TRBV12-4	TGTGCCAGCAGTTTAGGACAGGGAGGTGCTAACCGATACGAGCAGTACTTC	CASSLGQGGANRYEQYF